The 29 T cell receptor beta chains listed next were all sequenced from one sample in a study of T cell changes during pregnancy in multiple sclerosis. Profiling relied on immunoSEQ multiplex PCR, and the TCRdb table lists in-frame clones only, not all of them. The data contain about 87,000 clones, 93% of them singletons. Sequenced here: peripheral blood, sampled in the third trimester of pregnancy. All receptors come from a female donor in good health, enrolled as a control in a pregnancy study.

The chain joins TRBV18 to TRBJ2-3; 12 bases map to TRBD2. J was trimmed by 5 bases and V by 2 bases; bases with no gene match: 5. Per the germline V gene, CDR1 is KGHSH and CDR2 is LQKENI. This CDR3 has 16 residues. The CDR3 reads CASSPSLAGGGDTQYF. The CDR3 nucleotides are TGTGCCAGCTCACCATCGCTAGCGGGAGGGGGAGATACGCAGTATTTT.

This chain's CDR3 is CARKQRGRREQYF. Written as DNA, the CDR3 is TGCGCCAGAAAACAGCGAGGGCGCCGCGAGCAGTACTTC. The V gene is TRBV10-1, the J gene TRBJ2-7, with D maybe TRBD2 (5 bases). CDR1 and CDR2 from the germline V gene are WNHNN and SYGVQD (reference sequence). V was clipped by 9 bases and J by 6 bases, with 18 bases between them. The CDR3 covers 13 residues.

The chain is built from TRBV5-1 and TRBJ2-7; 7 bases are a match to TRBD2. After removal of 0 bases from V and 2 bases from J, the junction contained 2 bases not matched to a gene. CDR1 and CDR2 from the germline V gene are SGHRS and YFSETQ. The CDR3 loop spans 14 amino acids. CDR3 DNA sequence: TGCGCCAGCAGCTTGGGCGGGAGCGCCTACGAGCAGTACTTC. This codes for CASSLGGSAYEQYF.

This sequence joins TRBV27 and TRBJ1-4; unclear D gene. V gave up 2 bases and J gave up 7 bases, with 17 bases separating them. Germline CDR1 reads MNHEY; CDR2 reads SMNVEV (reference sequence). The CDR3 is made up of 16 amino acids. The CDR3 spells CASSLDARRRGEKLFF. CDR3 in DNA: TGTGCCAGCAGTTTAGACGCCAGAAGACGGGGTGAAAAACTGTTTTTT.

J is TRBJ2-3 and V is TRBV29-1; D is perhaps TRBD1 (7 bases). The CDR3 contains 14 residues. In germline, CDR1 is SQVTM, CDR2 ANQGSEA. The CDR3 loop reads CSFRRGQMTDTQYF. The CDR3 DNA follows: TGCAGTTTCAGGAGGGGGCAAATGACAGATACGCAGTATTTT.

This rearrangement joins TRBV30 to TRBJ2-3; TRBD2 is a possible D gene (5 bases). Trimming took 6 bases from V and 4 from J, leaving 20 bases between them. This CDR3 region has 15 residues. Germline-derived CDR1 and CDR2 are GTSNPN and SVGIG (reference sequence). The CDR3 DNA follows: TGTGCCTGCAATCTCCGAGGGTCTTGGGCAGATACGCAGTATTTT. The encoded protein is CACNLRGSWADTQYF.

The rearrangement links TRBV5-1 to TRBJ1-1, with TRBD1 identical over 9 bases. Germline loops: CDR1 SGHRS, CDR2 YFSETQ. The V gene end was trimmed by 4 bases and the J gene end by 11 bases; junction bases not matched to a gene: 6. The CDR3 spans 12 residues. The CDR3 sequence is CASSPGQGTAFF. CDR3 coding DNA: TGCGCCAGCAGCCCGGGACAGGGAACGGCTTTCTTT.

The chain is built from TRBV28 and TRBJ2-4; D call uncertain. The CDR3 covers 11 residues. The germline V gene encodes CDR1 MDHEN and CDR2 SYDVKM. Trimming stripped 3 bases from V and 8 bases from J, with 5 bases between. The CDR3 DNA reads as TGTGCCAGCAGTTTTGAGGACATTCAGTACTTC. Protein: CASSFEDIQYF.

The gene calls are TRBV5-1 and TRBJ1-6; D not certain. CDR3 length: 13 amino acids. The germline gives CDR1 SGHRS, CDR2 YFSETQ. V was trimmed by 1 base and J by 6 bases, leaving 5 bases between them. CDR3 bases: TGCGCCAGCAGCTTGACCGGTAATTCACCCCTCCACTTT. This codes for CASSLTGNSPLHF.

V usage is TRBV2 and J usage is TRBJ1-1, with TRBD1 matching 9 bases. CDR1 and CDR2 from the germline V gene are SNHLY and FYNNEI. V lost 0 bases to trimming and J lost 8 bases; unmatched junction nucleotides: 4. The CDR3 is 14 amino acids. The CDR3 protein is CASSEAGQGREAFF. CDR3 bases: TGTGCCAGCAGTGAAGCAGGACAGGGGAGGGAAGCTTTCTTT.

V and J are TRBV6-1 and TRBJ2-3, with D perhaps matching TRBD2 (6 bases). V was cut by 3 bases and J by 8 bases, with 12 bases left in between. This CDR3 has 13 residues. The germline CDR1 and CDR2 sequences are MNHNS and SASEGT. The CDR3, as DNA: TGTGCCAGCAGTGAGAGGCGGGACGCTACGCAGTATTTT. Translation gives CASSERRDATQYF.

This sequence joins TRBV2 and TRBJ1-5; D gene unclear. Trimming cost V 7 bases and J 0 bases, with 10 bases left between them. This CDR3 contains 14 residues. Germline V gene lookup returns CDR1 SNHLY and CDR2 FYNNEI. The CDR3 DNA reads as TGTGCCAGCAAGAGGGAAAGTAGCAATCAGCCCCAGCATTTT. Translation: CASKRESSNQPQHF.

V is TRBV4-2 and J is TRBJ1-3; D perhaps matches TRBD1 (6 bases). This CDR3 is built from 17 residues. Germline CDR1 is LGHNA and CDR2 is YNFKEQ. V lost 2 bases, J lost 2 bases, and 16 bases lay in between. The CDR3 nucleotides are TGTGCCAGCAGCCAACTCGGAAGGACAGATACTGGAAACACCATATATTTT. Encoded protein: CASSQLGRTDTGNTIYF.

V is TRBV7-2 and J is TRBJ2-1; weak D call: TRBD1 (6 bases). This CDR3 is 16 amino acids long. Trimming took 2 bases from V and 2 from J, leaving 13 bases between them. Germline V lookup: CDR1 SGHTA, CDR2 FQGNSA. The CDR3 bases are TGTGCCAGCAGCTTATATGGGACACCCCCCTACAATGAGCAGTTCTTC. It specifies CASSLYGTPPYNEQFF.

The chain carries TRBV11-2 and TRBJ2-2, with 11 positions matching TRBD2. The junction had 8 bases not matched to a gene; V was cut back by 3 bases and J by 8 bases. Germline assignment: CDR1 SGHAT and CDR2 FQNNGV. This CDR3 contains 16 residues. As DNA, the CDR3 is TGTGCCAGCAGCTTGTGGCTAGCGGGAGGTTCGGGGGAGCTGTTTTTT. This encodes CASSLWLAGGSGELFF.

The chain couples TRBV2 to TRBJ1-2, with TRBD1 matching over 7 bases. Germline CDR1 SNHLY, CDR2 FYNNEI. This CDR3 has 18 amino acids. Losses at the gene ends were 0 bases for V and 4 bases for J; bases not matched to a gene: 14. The CDR3 sequence: CASSEAGGIQGLGYGYTF. The CDR3 coding sequence is TGTGCCAGCAGTGAAGCTGGGGGCATACAGGGGTTGGGCTATGGCTACACCTTC.

The gene calls are TRBV6-5 and TRBJ1-2; no clear D. The CDR3 contains 13 residues. Trimming removed 2 bases from V and 7 bases from J, with 11 bases in between. CDR1 is MNHEY and CDR2 is SVGAGI in the germline V gene. CDR3 nucleotide sequence: TGTGCCAGCAGTTACGGAGGGAGGGCTGGCTACACCTTC. As protein: CASSYGGRAGYTF.

This chain connects TRBV28 to TRBJ2-1; TRBD2 aligns across 10 bases. The CDR3 runs to 15 residues. Per germline, CDR1 MDHEN and CDR2 SYDVKM. With V trimmed by 6 bases and J by 6 bases, 8 bases remained unmatched. As DNA, the CDR3 is TGTGCCAGCAGCCGAGGACTAGCGGAAGTCAATGAGCAGTTCTTC. This gives the protein CASSRGLAEVNEQFF.

The chain couples TRBV30 to TRBJ1-1, with a tentative D call TRBD1 (6 bases). This CDR3 is built from 13 residues. CDR1 is GTSNPN, CDR2 SVGIG, per germline (reference sequence). The V gene lost 2 bases and the J gene lost 1 base, with 8 bases spanning the gap. CDR3 sequence reads: CAWSRDKNTEAFF. CDR3 coding DNA: TGTGCCTGGAGTAGGGACAAGAACACTGAAGCTTTCTTT.

The genes are TRBV2 and TRBJ1-2; D remains ambiguous. V gave up 7 bases and J gave up 4 bases, with 13 bases separating them. Germline CDR1 SNHLY, CDR2 FYNNEI. CDR3 length: 13 amino acids. The CDR3 protein is CASIGEAVYGYTF. The CDR3 coding sequence is TGTGCCAGCATTGGTGAGGCGGTCTATGGCTACACCTTC.

The chain has TRBV28 and TRBJ1-3; a possible D gene is TRBD1 (6 bases). CDR1 and CDR2 from the germline V gene are MDHEN and SYDVKM. The CDR3 length is 14 residues. V was shortened by 9 bases and J by 0 bases, with 12 bases between the two germline ends. CDR3 sequence (DNA): TGTGCCAGTGAGGGACATCTCTCTGGAAACACCATATATTTT. Protein: CASEGHLSGNTIYF.

The chain couples TRBV25-1 to TRBJ2-1; 8 bases are shared with TRBD2. Trimming removed 4 bases from V and 0 bases from J; junction bases left unmatched: 8. This CDR3 region has 17 residues. Germline CDR1 and CDR2: MGHDK and SYGVNS. In DNA form, the CDR3 reads TGTGCCAGCAGTGGAGATCCACTAGCGGACTCCTACAATGAGCAGTTCTTC. It specifies CASSGDPLADSYNEQFF.

The chain is built from TRBV5-1 and TRBJ1-3, with 7 bases that match TRBD1. After removal of 4 bases from V and 0 bases from J, the junction contained 16 bases not matched to a gene. The CDR3 totals 19 residues. Per germline, CDR1 SGHRS and CDR2 YFSETQ. CDR3 in amino acids: CASSVASGTALYSGNTIYF. Here the CDR3 DNA reads TGCGCCAGCAGCGTAGCATCCGGGACAGCTCTCTACTCTGGAAACACCATATATTTT.

This clone was counted a single time. The rearrangement joins TRBV27 to TRBJ2-1; 9 nucleotides align to TRBD2. Trimming removed 5 bases from V and 8 bases from J; junction bases left unmatched: 4. This CDR3 is built from 13 residues. Germline CDR1 and CDR2: MNHEY and SMNVEV (reference sequence). CDR3 sequence (DNA): TGTGCCAGCAGTCGGCGGGAGGGCCATGAGCAGTTCTTC. Protein sequence: CASSRREGHEQFF.

The DNA of the CDR3 is TGTGCCAGCAGTCTGGGACAGGCTGTTAATCAGCCCCAGCATTTT. It yields the protein CASSLGQAVNQPQHF. The chain recombines TRBV28 with TRBJ1-5, with 8 bases matching TRBD1. Trimming cost V 5 bases and J 4 bases; bases outside gene matches: 7. In germline, CDR1 is MDHEN, CDR2 SYDVKM. The CDR3 runs to 15 residues. Combining the CDR3 with reference TRBV28 and TRBJ1-5 gives the whole variable domain DVKVTQSSRYLVKRTGEKVFLECVQDMDHENMFWYRQDPGLGLRLIYFSYDVKMKEKGDIPEGYSVSREKKERFSLILESASTNQTSMYLCASSLGQAVNQPQHFGDGTRLSIL.

V gene TRBV6-1 combines with J gene TRBJ1-1; 9 bases are a match to TRBD1. The CDR3 is 16 residues long. V trimming: 0 bases; J trimming: 1 base; junction bases outside the gene matches: 3. The germline CDR1 and CDR2 sequences are MNHNS and SASEGT. The CDR3 region has the DNA TGTGCCAGCAGTGAAGCCGGGACAGGGTGGAACACTGAAGCTTTCTTT. Translating gives CASSEAGTGWNTEAFF.

V is TRBV30 and J is TRBJ1-1; a possible D gene is TRBD1 (6 bases). Per germline, CDR1 GTSNPN and CDR2 SVGIG (reference sequence). This CDR3 has 14 amino acids. The V and J ends lost 7 bases and 4 bases respectively, with 19 bases between them. The CDR3 here is CALGRGGFTTEAFF. CDR3 DNA: TGTGCCTTAGGAAGGGGGGGGTTCACCACTGAAGCTTTCTTT.

J is TRBJ2-1 and V is TRBV18, with 11 bases identical to TRBD2. Germline V CDR1 and CDR2: KGHSH, LQKENI. The CDR3 covers 16 residues. V lost 4 bases and J lost 6; bases outside the gene matches: 8. The DNA for the CDR3 is TGTGCCAGCTCACTGTCCCAAGGACTAGCGGGCAATGAGCAGTTCTTC. Residues: CASSLSQGLAGNEQFF.

This chain connects TRBV28 to TRBJ2-2; tentatively, D is TRBD1 (6 bases). CDR3 length equals 15 residues. Trimming cost V 5 bases and J 2 bases, with 12 bases left between them. The germline gives CDR1 MDHEN, CDR2 SYDVKM. CDR3 region: CASSIAGANTGELFF. As DNA, the CDR3 is TGTGCCAGCAGTATCGCAGGGGCTAACACCGGGGAGCTGTTTTTT.